Listed below are T cell receptor beta chains from one sample, sequenced in a study of blood T cell repertoires in COVID-19. Measured with immunoSEQ multiplex PCR; TCRdb has only the in-frame clones, and not every one. The sample yields about 240,000 clones, around 82% seen once. The sequenced sample was PBMCs or T cells enriched from blood (not recorded which). The source of these receptors is a middle-aged woman who had been exposed to COVID-19. Each CDR3 is given without its conserved first and last residue. The order of the fields is J gene, V gene, CDR3 protein.

TRBJ1-2 TRBV3-1/TRBV3-2 ASSLWVGSYGYT
TRBJ2-1 TRBV10-3 AISALGGRDEQF
TRBJ1-6 TRBV28 ASSLRSLGLPLH
TRBJ2-7 TRBV10-3 AIRRGELSYEQY
TRBJ1-6 TRBV10-2 ASCEVYSSYNSPLH
TRBJ1-6 TRBV29-1 SVVVAGQGNSPLH
TRBJ1-2 TRBV7-2 ASSLDGSRDRRYGYT
TRBJ2-5 TRBV18 ASSPGRQGLQETQY
TRBJ2-1 TRBV7-9 ASSFGTGMRRGVNNEQF
TRBJ2-1 TRBV30 AWNGGGAGEQF
TRBJ1-1 TRBV10-3 AISESRDTEAF
TRBJ1-4 TRBV11-2 ASSPGGNNEKLF
TRBJ2-3 TRBV24-1 ATSDTYTDTQY
TRBJ1-5 TRBV2 ASRGTGDSNQPQH
TRBJ2-1 TRBV11-3 ASSPATGTRSSEQF
TRBJ2-2 TRBV6-5 ASNPGMNTGELF
TRBJ1-3 TRBV7-9 ASSLPSRNTIY
TRBJ2-1 TRBV19 ASSMDRDDEQF
TRBJ2-3 TRBV6-4 ASSDSSADTQY
TRBJ1-2 TRBV3-1/TRBV3-2 ASSQDGGVNGYT
TRBJ2-2 TRBV7-2 ASSTGALAGVNTGELF
TRBJ1-2 TRBV7-9 ASSPEYEGGGYT
TRBJ2-7 TRBV29-1 SVDAGDSLGYEQY
TRBJ2-3 TRBV14 ASSQGTSGTDTQY
TRBJ1-1 TRBV3-1/TRBV3-2 ASSLGQEAF
TRBJ2-5 TRBV6-2/TRBV6-3 ASSSGETQY
TRBJ2-7 TRBV4-1 ASSQDPSTSGAIYEQY
TRBJ2-1 TRBV7-8 ASSPWDYEQF
TRBJ1-5 TRBV2 ASQKGADLSNQPQH